This T cell receptor beta chain originates from a study of cytomegalovirus exposure and HLA in healthy donors. This clone appeared a single time. Its target is unknown. CDR1 and CDR2 from the germline V gene are SGHVS and FNYEAQ. The CDR3 is 15 amino acids. V gave up 5 bases and J gave up 3 bases; unmatched junction bases: 7. The study ran its PCR with 60 Vbeta and 13 Jbeta primers. Data came from immunoSEQ multiplex PCR; TCRdb stores just in-frame clones and leaves some out. Among about 140,000 clones listed, approximately 71% were seen once. Study-level findings and limits: DRB1 had the most TCR associations and HLA-C the fewest, a later analysis found, with rates varying by HLA locus. Analyzed later, most CMV-associated TCR beta chains appeared HLA-restricted. A prior analysis recorded that most TCR beta V segments were productive about 87% or about 30% of the time. A later analysis found common viral pathogens apparently linked to several of the most significant clusters.

The sequence was collected from a young man in good health and CMV-seropositive. The V gene is TRBV7-6, the J gene TRBJ2-7; 10 bases fit TRBD1. The sequencing input was PBMCs. The CDR3 sequence: CASSRTGTGDYEQYF. The DNA of the CDR3 is TGTGCCAGCAGCCGAACCGGGACAGGGGACTACGAGCAGTACTTC.